This T cell receptor beta chain was captured in a study of graft-versus-host responses after intestinal transplantation. Overall study: Isolated intestinal, liver-intestinal, or multivisceral transplants were what recipients had. Once they had received anti-thymocyte globulin induction, all recipients took tacrolimus and steroids for approximately 3 years.

Regarding this clone: Antigen: not known.

The CDR3 is made up of 14 amino acids. With 11 bases removed from V and 1 base from J, the gap between germline ends came to 17 bases. Germline values: CDR1 SGHAT, CDR2 FQNNGV. Measured with immunoSEQ multiplex PCR; TCRdb has only the in-frame clones, and not every one. The repertoire holds tens of thousands of clones, with 85% to 95% as singletons. The chain couples TRBV11-2 to TRBJ2-5; D not resolved. The TCR was taken from a human donor who received an intestinal transplant. This specimen consisted of unstimulated CD8+ T cells sorted from spleen or lymph node cells, obtained before intestinal transplant. CDR3 protein: CAGPVRRCQETQYF. DNA of the CDR3: TGTGCCGGCCCCGTTAGGCGTTGCCAAGAGACCCAGTACTTC.